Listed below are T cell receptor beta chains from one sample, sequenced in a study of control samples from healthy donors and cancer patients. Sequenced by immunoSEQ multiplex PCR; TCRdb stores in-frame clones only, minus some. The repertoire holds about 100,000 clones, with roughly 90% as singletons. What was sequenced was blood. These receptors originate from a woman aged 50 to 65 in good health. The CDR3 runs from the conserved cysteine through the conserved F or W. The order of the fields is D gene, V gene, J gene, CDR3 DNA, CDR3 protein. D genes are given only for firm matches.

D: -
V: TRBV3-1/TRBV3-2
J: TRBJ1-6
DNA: TGTGCCAGCAGCCAAGACCCAGGGGTTTATTCACCCCTCCACTTT
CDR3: CASSQDPGVYSPLHF

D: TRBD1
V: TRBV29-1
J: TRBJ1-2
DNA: TGCAGCTTCAGGACAGGGGGCGTCAGCTATGGCTACACCTTC
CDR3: CSFRTGGVSYGYTF

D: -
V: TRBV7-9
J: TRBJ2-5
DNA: TGTGCCAGCAGCTTTAGACAGATAGAAGAGACCCAGTACTTC
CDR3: CASSFRQIEETQYF

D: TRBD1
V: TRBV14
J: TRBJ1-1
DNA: TGTGCCAGCAGCCAGCGACAGGGCCTGAACACTGAAGCTTTCTTT
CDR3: CASSQRQGLNTEAFF

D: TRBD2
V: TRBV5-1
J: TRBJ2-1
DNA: TGCGCCAGCAGCTTGGCCCCACTAGCGGGGGGCAATGAGCAGTTCTTC
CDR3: CASSLAPLAGGNEQFF

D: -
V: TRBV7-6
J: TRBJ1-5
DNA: TGTGCCAGCAGCTCGGTGGGAGGCGGGCGGGAGCCCCAGCATTTT
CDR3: CASSSVGGGREPQHF

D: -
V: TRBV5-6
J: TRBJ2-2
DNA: TGTGCCAGCAGCTTGAACTGGGACAAGGGAAAGAACACCGGGGAGCTGTTTTTT
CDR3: CASSLNWDKGKNTGELFF

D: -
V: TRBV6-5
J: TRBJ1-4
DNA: TGTGCCAGCAGTTACGAAGCTCCCCTTTCCGCCGAAAAACTGTTTTTT
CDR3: CASSYEAPLSAEKLFF

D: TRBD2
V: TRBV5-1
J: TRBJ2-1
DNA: TGCGCCAGCAGCTGGCCACTAGCGGGGGGAAACAATGAGCAGTTCTTC
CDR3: CASSWPLAGGNNEQFF

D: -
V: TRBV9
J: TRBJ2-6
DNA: TGTGCCAGCAGCGTAGAGACCTCCACATGGGGTTCTTGGGCCAACGTCCTGACTTTC
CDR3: CASSVETSTWGSWANVLTF

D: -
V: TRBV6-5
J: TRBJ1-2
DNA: TGTGCCAGCAGTTACTCGATCAGGGGTACCGGCTACACCTTC
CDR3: CASSYSIRGTGYTF

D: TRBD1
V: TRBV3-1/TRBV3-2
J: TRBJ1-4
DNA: TGTGCCAGCAGCCAAGGGGACAGGTTGGGGGAAAAACTGTTTTTT
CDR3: CASSQGDRLGEKLFF